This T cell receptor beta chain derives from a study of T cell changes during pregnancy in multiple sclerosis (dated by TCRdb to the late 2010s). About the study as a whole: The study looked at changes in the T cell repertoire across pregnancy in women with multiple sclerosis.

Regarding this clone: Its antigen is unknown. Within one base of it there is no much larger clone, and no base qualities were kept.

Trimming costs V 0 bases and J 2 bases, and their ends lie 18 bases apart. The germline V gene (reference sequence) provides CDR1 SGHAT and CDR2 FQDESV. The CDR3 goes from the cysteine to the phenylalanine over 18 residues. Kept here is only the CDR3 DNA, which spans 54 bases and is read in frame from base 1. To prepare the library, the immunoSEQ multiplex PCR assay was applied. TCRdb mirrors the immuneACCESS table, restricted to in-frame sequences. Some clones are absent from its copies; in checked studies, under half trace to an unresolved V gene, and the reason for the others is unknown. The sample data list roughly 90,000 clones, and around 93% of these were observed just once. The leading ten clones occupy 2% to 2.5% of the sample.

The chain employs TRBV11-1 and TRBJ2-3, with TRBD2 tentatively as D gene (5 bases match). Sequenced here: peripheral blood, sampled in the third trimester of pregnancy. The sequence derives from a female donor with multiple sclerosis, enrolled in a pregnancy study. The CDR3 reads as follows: CASSLARGGADHTDTQYF. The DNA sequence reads TGTGCCAGCAGCTTAGCTCGAGGCGGAGCGGACCACACAGATACGCAGTATTTT.